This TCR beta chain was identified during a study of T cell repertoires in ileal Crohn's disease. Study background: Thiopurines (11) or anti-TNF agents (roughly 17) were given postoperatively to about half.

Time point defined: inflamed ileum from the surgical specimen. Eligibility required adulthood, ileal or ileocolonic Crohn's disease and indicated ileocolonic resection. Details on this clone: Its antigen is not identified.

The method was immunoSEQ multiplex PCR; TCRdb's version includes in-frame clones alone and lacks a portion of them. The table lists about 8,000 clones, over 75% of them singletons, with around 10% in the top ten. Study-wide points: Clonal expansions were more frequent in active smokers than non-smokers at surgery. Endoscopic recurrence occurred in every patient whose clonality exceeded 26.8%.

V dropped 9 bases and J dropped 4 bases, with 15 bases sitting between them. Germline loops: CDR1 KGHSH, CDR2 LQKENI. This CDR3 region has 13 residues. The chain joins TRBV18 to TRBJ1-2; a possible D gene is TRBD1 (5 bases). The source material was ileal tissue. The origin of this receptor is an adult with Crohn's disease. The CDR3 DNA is TGTGCCAGTCCAGCGGGGCATGGCTATGGCTACACCTTC. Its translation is CASPAGHGYGYTF. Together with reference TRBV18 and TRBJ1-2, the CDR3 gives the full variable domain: NAGVMQNPRHLVRRRGQEARLRCSPMKGHSHVYWYRQLPEEGLKFMVYLQKENIIDESGMPKERFSAEFPKEGPSILRIQQVVRGDSAAYFCASPAGHGYGYTFGSGTRLTVV.